A single sample is the source of the 14 T cell receptor beta chains below, sequenced in a study of cytomegalovirus exposure and HLA in healthy donors. The PCR employed 60 Vbeta primers together with 13 Jbeta primers. The table came from immunoSEQ multiplex PCR; TCRdb's copy has only in-frame clones and leaves some out. This sample yields 40,000 to 60,000 clones, of which around 70% are seen a single time; over 8% belongs to the top ten. The source material was PBMCs. The receptors derive from a woman aged 45 to 65 in good health and CMV-seronegative.

The chain uses TRBV18 and TRBJ2-7, with 9 bases identical to TRBD2. Germline lookup yields CDR1 KGHSH and CDR2 LQKENI. The V gene end was trimmed by 4 bases and the J gene end by 0 bases; junction bases not matched to a gene: 7. This CDR3 is 16 amino acids long. This chain's CDR3 is CASSQLAGATSYEQYF. DNA for the CDR3: TGTGCCAGCTCACAATTAGCGGGGGCTACCTCCTACGAGCAGTACTTC. The full variable domain, rest sourced from reference TRBV18 and TRBJ2-7, is NAGVMQNPRHLVRRRGQEARLRCSPMKGHSHVYWYRQLPEEGLKFMVYLQKENIIDESGMPKERFSAEFPKEGPSILRIQQVVRGDSAAYFCASSQLAGATSYEQYFGPGTRLTVT.

This sequence joins TRBV30 and TRBJ1-1; D remains ambiguous. Germline values: CDR1 GTSNPN, CDR2 SVGIG (reference sequence). The CDR3 runs to 13 residues. V lost 4 bases to trimming and J lost 4 bases, with 13 bases between them. The CDR3 DNA sequence: TGTGCCTGGACGGGTAGTGTATTCACTGAAGCTTTCTTT. Protein: CAWTGSVFTEAFF.

J is TRBJ2-7 and V is TRBV5-4, with 11 positions matching TRBD2. The J segment lost 3 bases and the V segment lost 4 bases, leaving 6 bases of the junction unmatched. Per germline, CDR1 SGHNT and CDR2 YYREEE (reference sequence). CDR3 length: 15 amino acids. The CDR3 DNA reads TGTGCCAGCAGCATGGGCGGGACTAGCGGCTACGAGCAGTACTTC. Translation gives CASSMGGTSGYEQYF.

This clone was detected once. CDR3 in amino acids: CASTRNNEQFF. DNA of the CDR3: TGTGCCAGCACCCGTAACAATGAGCAGTTCTTC. The J gene is TRBJ2-1, the V gene TRBV5-6, with unresolved D. The CDR3 is 11 amino acids. Germline CDR1 reads SGHDT; CDR2 reads YYEEEE. Trimming pared 6 bases from V and 5 bases from J, leaving 6 bases between.

The genes are TRBV7-3 and TRBJ2-2; D possibly corresponds to TRBD2 (6 bases). Germline V gene sequence: CDR1 SGHTA, CDR2 FQGTGA. Trimming shortened V by 5 bases and J by 5 bases, and 12 bases separated the two germline ends. The CDR3 is 14 residues long. CDR3 bases: TGTGCCAGCAGCCCCGGGGGAGAAACCGGGGAGCTGTTTTTT. Translation gives CASSPGGETGELFF.

J is TRBJ2-2 and V is TRBV18, with D unclear. Germline V gene data show CDR1 as KGHSH and CDR2 as LQKENI. The CDR3 extends over 14 amino acids. Trimming removed 0 bases at V and 4 bases at J, with 6 bases between. CDR3 sequence (DNA): TGTGCCAGCTCACCACCGTCGGTCACCGGGGAGCTGTTTTTT. Protein sequence: CASSPPSVTGELFF.

V gene TRBV2 combines with J gene TRBJ2-1; TRBD1 matches 7 bases. Germline V gene data show CDR1 as SNHLY and CDR2 as FYNNEI. After removal of 5 bases from V and 5 bases from J, the junction contained 9 bases not matched to a gene. The CDR3 extends over 15 amino acids. This chain's CDR3 is CASSREGAGHNEQFF. The CDR3 DNA sequence: TGTGCCAGCAGTAGAGAGGGGGCAGGGCACAATGAGCAGTTCTTC.

The chain joins TRBV28 to TRBJ1-1, with D maybe TRBD1 (6 bases). The CDR3 is 15 amino acids. Trimming took off 6 bases at V and 6 bases at J, with 20 bases between the two ends. Germline CDR1 MDHEN, CDR2 SYDVKM. CDR3 sequence: CASSPPGQGMAEAFF. CDR3 nucleotides: TGTGCCAGCAGCCCGCCGGGACAAGGGATGGCTGAAGCTTTCTTT.

The rearrangement joins TRBV6-1 to TRBJ2-5; TRBD2 agrees at 7 bases. Per germline, CDR1 MNHNS and CDR2 SASEGT. This CDR3 has 15 residues. Trimming removed 8 bases from V and 1 base from J; junction bases left unmatched: 10. The CDR3 spells CASRRLASGQETQYF. The CDR3 DNA reads as TGTGCCAGCCGACGGCTCGCTAGCGGCCAAGAGACCCAGTACTTC.

Comment on this clone: This specimen includes other DNA sequences encoding the same CDR3. The gene calls are TRBV28 and TRBJ1-2; D is undetermined. In germline, CDR1 is MDHEN, CDR2 SYDVKM. V was pared by 8 bases and J by 1 base, with 5 bases between. The CDR3 is 11 residues long. The CDR3 loop is CASADNYGYTF. The CDR3 DNA reads as TGTGCCAGCGCAGATAACTATGGCTACACCTTC.

CDR3 DNA sequence: TGTGCCAGCAGCTTGGGTAGCGGGGGCGGAAATGAGCAGTTCTTC. This sequence encodes CASSLGSGGGNEQFF. J is TRBJ2-1 and V is TRBV7-3; 9 bases map to TRBD2. V shed 3 bases and J 7 bases; nucleotides not matched to a gene: 7. Germline CDR1 and CDR2: SGHTA and FQGTGA. This CDR3 is built from 15 residues.

This sequence joins TRBV19 and TRBJ2-7; 7 positions match TRBD1. There are 14 residues in the CDR3. V shed 6 bases and J 4 bases; nucleotides not matched to a gene: 9. Germline CDR1 is LNHDA and CDR2 is SQIVND (reference sequence). This chain's CDR3 is CASSPTGTVYEQYF. In DNA form, the CDR3 reads TGTGCCAGTAGCCCTACGGGGACAGTATACGAGCAGTACTTC. The variable domain in full, with the rest retrieved from reference TRBV19 and TRBJ2-7, is DGGITQSPKYLFRKEGQNVTLSCEQNLNHDAMYWYRQDPGQGLRLIYYSQIVNDFQKGDIAEGYSVSREKKESFPLTVTSAQKNPTAFYLCASSPTGTVYEQYFGPGTRLTVT.

The rearrangement joins TRBV4-3 to TRBJ1-2; D is perhaps TRBD1 (5 bases). There are 13 residues in the CDR3. Trimming stripped 0 bases from V and 3 bases from J, with 5 bases between. From germline, CDR1 is LGHNA and CDR2 YSLEER. CDR3 in amino acids: CASSQDRDYGYTF. DNA for the CDR3: TGCGCCAGCAGCCAAGACAGGGACTATGGCTACACCTTC.

The chain recombines TRBV29-1 with TRBJ1-4; 8 bases are a match to TRBD1. CDR1 is SQVTM and CDR2 is ANQGSEA in the germline V gene. The CDR3 runs 13 residues. After removal of 1 base from V and 10 bases from J, the junction contained 5 bases not matched to a gene. CDR3 nucleotide sequence: TGCAGCGTTGAAGTGACAGGGGTTGGAAAACTGTTTTTT. Translation: CSVEVTGVGKLFF.